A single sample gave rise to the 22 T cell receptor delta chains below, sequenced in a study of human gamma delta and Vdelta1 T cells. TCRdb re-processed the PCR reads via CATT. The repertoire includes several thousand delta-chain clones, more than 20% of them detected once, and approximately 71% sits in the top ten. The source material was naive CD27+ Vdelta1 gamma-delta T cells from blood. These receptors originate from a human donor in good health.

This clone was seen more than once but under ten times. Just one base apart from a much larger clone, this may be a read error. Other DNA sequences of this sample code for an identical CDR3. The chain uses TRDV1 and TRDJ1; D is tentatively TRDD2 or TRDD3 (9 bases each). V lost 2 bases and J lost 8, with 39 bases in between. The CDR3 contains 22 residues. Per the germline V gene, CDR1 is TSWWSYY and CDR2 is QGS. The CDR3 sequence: CALGEKGAFLQPGGFKDDKLIF. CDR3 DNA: TGTGCTCTTGGGGAAAAGGGGGCCTTCCTACAACCTGGGGGATTCAAAGACGACAAACTCATCTTT.

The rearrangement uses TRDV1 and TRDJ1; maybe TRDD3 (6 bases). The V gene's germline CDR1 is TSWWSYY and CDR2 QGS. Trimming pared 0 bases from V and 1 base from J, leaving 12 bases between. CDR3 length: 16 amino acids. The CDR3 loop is CALGELDPLGTDKLIF. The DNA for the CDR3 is TGTGCTCTTGGGGAACTAGATCCACTGGGCACCGATAAACTCATCTTT.

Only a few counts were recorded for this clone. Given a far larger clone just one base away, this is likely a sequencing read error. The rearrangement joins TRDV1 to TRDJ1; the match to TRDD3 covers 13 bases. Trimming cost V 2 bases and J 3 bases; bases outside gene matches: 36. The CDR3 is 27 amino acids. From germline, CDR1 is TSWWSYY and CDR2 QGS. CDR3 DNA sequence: TGTGCTCTTGGGGAAACGGATTCAGCTAGCCCTCGCCTTATACTGGGGGATACGGGCGGGTACGCCGATAAACTCATCTTT. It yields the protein CALGETDSASPRLILGDTGGYADKLIF.

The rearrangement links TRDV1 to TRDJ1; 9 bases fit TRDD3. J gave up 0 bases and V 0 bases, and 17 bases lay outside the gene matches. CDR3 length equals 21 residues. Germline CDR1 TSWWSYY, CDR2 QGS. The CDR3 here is CALGELHSPSYWGKYTDKLIF. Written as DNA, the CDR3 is TGTGCTCTTGGGGAACTACATTCCCCCAGTTACTGGGGGAAATACACCGATAAACTCATCTTT.

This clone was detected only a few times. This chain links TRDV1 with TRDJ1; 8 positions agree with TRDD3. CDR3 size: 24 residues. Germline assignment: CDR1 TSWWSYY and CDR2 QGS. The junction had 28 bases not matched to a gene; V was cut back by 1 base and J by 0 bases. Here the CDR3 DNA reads TGTGCTCTTGGGGAACAATCCCCGGGGAAGCTACGGTGGGGGATCCCCCTTTACACCGATAAACTCATCTTT. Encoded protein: CALGEQSPGKLRWGIPLYTDKLIF.

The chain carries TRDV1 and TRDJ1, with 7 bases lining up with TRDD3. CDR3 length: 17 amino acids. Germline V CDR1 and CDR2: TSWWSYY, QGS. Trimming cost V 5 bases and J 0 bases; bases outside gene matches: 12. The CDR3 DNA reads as TGTGCTCTTGGGACAACTCTTACTGGGGTGTACACCGATAAACTCATCTTT. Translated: CALGTTLTGVYTDKLIF.

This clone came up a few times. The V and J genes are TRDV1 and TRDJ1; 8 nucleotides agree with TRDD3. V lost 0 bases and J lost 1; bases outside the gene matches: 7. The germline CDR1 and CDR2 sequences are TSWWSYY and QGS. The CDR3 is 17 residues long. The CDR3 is CALGELGGGLCTDKLIF. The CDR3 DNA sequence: TGTGCTCTTGGGGAACTAGGTGGGGGATTGTGCACCGATAAACTCATCTTT.

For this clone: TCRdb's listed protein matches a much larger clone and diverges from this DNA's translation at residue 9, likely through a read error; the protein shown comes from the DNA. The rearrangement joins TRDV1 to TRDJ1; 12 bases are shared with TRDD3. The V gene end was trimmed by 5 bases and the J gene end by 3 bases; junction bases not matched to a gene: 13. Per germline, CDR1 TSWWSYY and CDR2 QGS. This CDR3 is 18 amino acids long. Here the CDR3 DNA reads TGTGCTCTTGGGCGAACGAGCCCGGACTGGGGGATACCCGATAAACTCATCTTT. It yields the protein CALGRTSPDWGIPDKLIF.

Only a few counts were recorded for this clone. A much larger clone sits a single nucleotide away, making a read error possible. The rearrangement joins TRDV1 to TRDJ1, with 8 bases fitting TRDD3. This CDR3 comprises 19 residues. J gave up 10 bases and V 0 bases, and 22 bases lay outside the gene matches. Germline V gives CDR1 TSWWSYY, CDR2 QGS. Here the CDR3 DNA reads TGTGCTCTTGGGGAACTCAGGCGTCCTATCTGGCTGGGGGAGAGGTTACTCATCTTT. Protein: CALGELRRPIWLGERLLIF.

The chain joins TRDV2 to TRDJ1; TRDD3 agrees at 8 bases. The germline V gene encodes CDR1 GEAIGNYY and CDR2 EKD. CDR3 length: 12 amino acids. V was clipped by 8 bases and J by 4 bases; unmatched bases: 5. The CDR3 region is CASYWGDDKLIF. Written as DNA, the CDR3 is TGTGCCTCGTACTGGGGGGACGATAAACTCATCTTT.

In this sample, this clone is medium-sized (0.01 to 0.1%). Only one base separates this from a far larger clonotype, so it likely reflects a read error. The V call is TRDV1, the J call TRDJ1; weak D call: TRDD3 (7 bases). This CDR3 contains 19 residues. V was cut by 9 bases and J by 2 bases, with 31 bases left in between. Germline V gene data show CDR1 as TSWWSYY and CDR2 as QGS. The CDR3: CALDLPSLSLLGYTDKLIF. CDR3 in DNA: TGTGCTCTGGACCTCCCTTCCCTATCCTTACTGGGGTATACCGATAAACTCATCTTT.

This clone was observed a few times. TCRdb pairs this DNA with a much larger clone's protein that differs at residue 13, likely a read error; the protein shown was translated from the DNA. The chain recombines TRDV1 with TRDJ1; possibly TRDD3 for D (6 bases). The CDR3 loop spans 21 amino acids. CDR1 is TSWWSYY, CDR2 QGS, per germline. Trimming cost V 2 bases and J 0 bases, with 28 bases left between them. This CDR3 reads CALGESSLRTWGVWDTDKLIF. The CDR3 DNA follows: TGTGCTCTTGGGGAATCCTCCCTCCGGACGTGGGGGGTATGGGACACCGATAAACTCATCTTT.

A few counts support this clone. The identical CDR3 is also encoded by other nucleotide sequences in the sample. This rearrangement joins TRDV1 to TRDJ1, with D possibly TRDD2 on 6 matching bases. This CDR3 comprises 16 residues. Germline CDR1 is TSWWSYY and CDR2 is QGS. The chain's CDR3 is CSGPPFPGTYTDKLIF. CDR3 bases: TGTTCTGGACCTCCCTTCCCTGGTACGTACACCGATAAACTCATCTTT.

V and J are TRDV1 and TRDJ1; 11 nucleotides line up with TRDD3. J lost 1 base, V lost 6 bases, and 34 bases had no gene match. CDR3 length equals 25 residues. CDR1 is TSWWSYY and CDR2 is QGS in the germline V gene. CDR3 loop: CALGSERDFPTTLLTGGYCTDKLIF. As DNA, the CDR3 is TGTGCTCTTGGATCCGAGCGGGACTTCCCCACGACCCTCCTTACTGGGGGATATTGCACCGATAAACTCATCTTT.

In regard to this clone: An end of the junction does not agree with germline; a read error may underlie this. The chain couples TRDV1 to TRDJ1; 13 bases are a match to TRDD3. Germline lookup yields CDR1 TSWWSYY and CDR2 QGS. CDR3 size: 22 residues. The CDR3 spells CSGPPFPILTGGYVGWSDKLIF. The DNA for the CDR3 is TGCTCTGGACCTCCCTTCCCTATCCTTACTGGGGGATACGTAGGTTGGAGCGATAAACTCATCTTT.

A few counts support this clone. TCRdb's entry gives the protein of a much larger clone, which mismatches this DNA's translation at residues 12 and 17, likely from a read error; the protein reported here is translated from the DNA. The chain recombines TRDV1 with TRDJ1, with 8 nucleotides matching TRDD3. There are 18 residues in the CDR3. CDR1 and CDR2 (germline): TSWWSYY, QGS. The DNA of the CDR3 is TGTGCTCTTGGGCGAACGAGCCCGAACTGGGGGGTACCCGATAAACTCACCTTT. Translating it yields CALGRTSPNWGVPDKLTF.

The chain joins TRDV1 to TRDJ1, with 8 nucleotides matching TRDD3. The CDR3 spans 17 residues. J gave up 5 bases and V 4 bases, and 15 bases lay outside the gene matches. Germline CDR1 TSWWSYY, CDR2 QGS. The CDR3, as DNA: TGTGCTCTTGGGGGCCTTCCGTCCGGGGATACACGGGATAAACTCATCTTT. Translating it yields CALGGLPSGDTRDKLIF.

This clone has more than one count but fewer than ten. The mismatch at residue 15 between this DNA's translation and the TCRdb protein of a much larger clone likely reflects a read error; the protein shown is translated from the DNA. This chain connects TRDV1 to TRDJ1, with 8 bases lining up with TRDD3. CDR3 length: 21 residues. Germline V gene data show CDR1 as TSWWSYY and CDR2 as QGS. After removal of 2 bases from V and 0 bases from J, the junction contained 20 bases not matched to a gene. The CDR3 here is CALGELSPYWGSPSHTDKLIF. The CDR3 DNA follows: TGTGCTCTTGGGGAATTGTCCCCGTACTGGGGGTCCCCCTCGCACACCGATAAACTCATCTTT.

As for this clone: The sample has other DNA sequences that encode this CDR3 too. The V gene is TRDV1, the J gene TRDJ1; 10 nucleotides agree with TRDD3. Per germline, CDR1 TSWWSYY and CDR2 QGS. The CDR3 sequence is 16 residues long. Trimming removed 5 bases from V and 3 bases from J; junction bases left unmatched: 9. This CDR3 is CALGQSTGGCPDKLIF. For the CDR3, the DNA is TGTGCTCTTGGGCAATCTACTGGGGGATGCCCCGATAAACTCATCTTT.

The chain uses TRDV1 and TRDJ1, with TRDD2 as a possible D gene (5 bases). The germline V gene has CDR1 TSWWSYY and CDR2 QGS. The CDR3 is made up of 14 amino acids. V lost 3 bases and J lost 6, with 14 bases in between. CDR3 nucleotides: TGTGCTCTTGGGGACTTTCCTGTGACCTATAAACTCATCTTT. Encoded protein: CALGDFPVTYKLIF.

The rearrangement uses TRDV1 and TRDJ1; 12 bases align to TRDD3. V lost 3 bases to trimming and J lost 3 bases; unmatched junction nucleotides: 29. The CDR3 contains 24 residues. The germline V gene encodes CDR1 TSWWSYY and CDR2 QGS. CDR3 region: CALGDPVTPNFPTLGDTGPDKLIF. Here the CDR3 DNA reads TGTGCTCTTGGGGATCCTGTCACCCCAAATTTTCCTACACTGGGGGATACTGGACCCGATAAACTCATCTTT.

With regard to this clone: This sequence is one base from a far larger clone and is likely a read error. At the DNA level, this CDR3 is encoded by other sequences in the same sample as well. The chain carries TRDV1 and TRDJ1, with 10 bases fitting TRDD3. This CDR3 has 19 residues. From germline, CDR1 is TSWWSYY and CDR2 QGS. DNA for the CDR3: TGTGCTCTTGGGGCTTATCGTTTGGGGGATACCTGGTACACCGATAAGCTCATCTTT. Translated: CALGAYRLGDTWYTDKLIF.